This is a list of T cell receptor beta chains from one sample in a study of shared clonotypes between healthy human individuals. Profiling relied on immunoSEQ multiplex PCR, and the TCRdb table lists in-frame clones only, not all of them. The sample holds 2 million to 2.5 million clones, 85% to 95% seen once. The sequenced sample was naive CD4+ T cells sorted from blood. The source of these receptors is a man younger than 35 in good health. The CDR3 runs from the conserved cysteine through the conserved F or W. The D gene is left open where the match is weak. Part of the rows lack a size; the others show once, few, many or a class for expanded clones.

abundance,d_gene,j_gene,v_gene,CDR3nt,CDR3aa
once,TRBD1,TRBJ1-1,TRBV5-1,TGCGCCAGCAGCTCGAGACAGGGGGGGATGAACACTGAAGCTTTCTTT,CASSSRQGGMNTEAFF
once,TRBD1,TRBJ1-2,TRBV6-6,TGTGCCAGCAGTTCCACGACAGGGAACTATGGCTACACCTTC,CASSSTTGNYGYTF
-,-,TRBJ2-5,TRBV7-2,TGTGCCAGCAGCCCAACCAGAGAGACCCAGTACTTC,CASSPTRETQYF
few,-,TRBJ1-6,TRBV2,TGTGCCAGCAGTTGGAGGAATTCACCCCTCCACTTT,CASSWRNSPLHF
-,-,TRBJ2-3,TRBV6-7,TGTGCCAGCAGTTTCCCCCCTTGGGGTACGCAGTATTTT,CASSFPPWGTQYF
-,-,TRBJ1-5,TRBV6-6,TGTGCCAGCAGCCCGGGGGCCTCACAGCCCCAGCATTTT,CASSPGASQPQHF
-,-,TRBJ1-2,TRBV9,TGTGCCAGCAGCGCTAGTCAGGGGAATGGCTACACCTTC,CASSASQGNGYTF
-,-,TRBJ2-1,TRBV6-1,TGTGCCAGCAGTCTCCACCTTCAGGGCTATGAGCAGTTCTTC,CASSLHLQGYEQFF
-,-,TRBJ1-1,TRBV6-1,TGTGCCAGCTATCGGCCTATGAACACTGAAGCTTTCTTT,CASYRPMNTEAFF
few,TRBD1,TRBJ1-2,TRBV2,TGTGCCAACCCGACAGGGAACTATGGCTACACCTTC,CANPTGNYGYTF
-,-,TRBJ2-3,TRBV29-1,TGCAGCGTCCCAACTTCAGGCACTACAGATACGCAGTATTTT,CSVPTSGTTDTQYF
-,TRBD2,TRBJ2-2,TRBV11-2,TGTGCCAGCCAGACTAGCGGGATCGGGGAGCTGTTTTTT,CASQTSGIGELFF
-,TRBD1,TRBJ1-4,TRBV10-3,TGTGCCACCACCCCAGGGGGCAATGAAAAACTGTTTTTT,CATTPGGNEKLFF
-,-,TRBJ1-1,TRBV6-6,TGTGCCAGCAGTTACTCGTTTTCGGGAAACACTGAAGCTTTCTTT,CASSYSFSGNTEAFF
-,TRBD1,TRBJ2-7,TRBV5-1,TGCGCCAGCAGCTCCGGACAGGCCCCCTACGAGCAGTACTTC,CASSSGQAPYEQYF
-,-,TRBJ1-2,TRBV4-1,TGCGCCAGCAGCCAAGACAAAAGGGGCCAAGCTAACTATGGCTACACCTTC,CASSQDKRGQANYGYTF
-,TRBD1,TRBJ1-2,TRBV5-1,TGCGCCAGCAGCCTCGATGGACAGGGTCTTGATGGCTACACCTTC,CASSLDGQGLDGYTF
-,-,TRBJ2-7,TRBV10-1,TGCGCCAGCAGTGCCTACGGGGAAACCTACGAGCAGTACTTC,CASSAYGETYEQYF
-,-,TRBJ2-3,TRBV7-9,TGTGCCAGCAGCTTAGCGGGTGGGGGAGATACGCAGTATTTT,CASSLAGGGDTQYF
-,-,TRBJ1-5,TRBV7-2,TGTGCCAGCAGCTTAGCGAAACTGAATCAGCCCCAGCATTTT,CASSLAKLNQPQHF
once,TRBD1,TRBJ1-2,TRBV19,TGTGCCAGTAGTGTTGGACAGGGAAGCTATGGCTACACCTTC,CASSVGQGSYGYTF
-,-,TRBJ1-2,TRBV5-6,TGTGCCAGCAGCTTGGCTGGGGCGGGAAGCTATGGCTACACCTTC,CASSLAGAGSYGYTF
-,TRBD2,TRBJ2-7,TRBV30,TGTGCCTGGACGGTGGGCGGGACTACTTCCTACGAGCAGTACTTC,CAWTVGGTTSYEQYF
-,-,TRBJ2-7,TRBV29-1,TGCAGCGTTGAGAGGAGTACCTACGAGCAGTACTTC,CSVERSTYEQYF
-,TRBD1,TRBJ1-6,TRBV7-8,TGTGCCAGCAGCTTATACCGGGACAGGGGGTTATCACCCCTCCACTTT,CASSLYRDRGLSPLHF
-,-,TRBJ2-1,TRBV21-1,TGTGCCAGCAAAGAACGAGCGGGGTGGGCTCTCAATGAGCAGTTCTTC,CASKERAGWALNEQFF
-,TRBD1,TRBJ1-2,TRBV5-1,TGCGCCAGCAGCCCGTGGACAGGGTCTGATGGCTACACCTTC,CASSPWTGSDGYTF
-,-,TRBJ2-7,TRBV6-6,TGTGCCAGCAGTAGGCGGATGGGGGTATACGAGCAGTACTTC,CASSRRMGVYEQYF
-,TRBD1,TRBJ1-1,TRBV2,TGTGCCAGCAGTGGACAGGGGGGGACTGAAGCTTTCTTT,CASSGQGGTEAFF
-,-,TRBJ1-1,TRBV18,TGTGCCAGCTCGCGCACCTGGGTGCCAGGGCCATTCATGAACACTGAAGCTTTCTTT,CASSRTWVPGPFMNTEAFF
-,-,TRBJ1-5,TRBV28,TGTGCCAGCAGTCCCGGGACAAAGAATCAGCCCCAGCATTTT,CASSPGTKNQPQHF
-,-,TRBJ1-4,TRBV9,TGTGCCAGCAGCGTAGGGACAACTAATGAAAAACTGTTTTTT,CASSVGTTNEKLFF
-,-,TRBJ1-4,TRBV19,TGTGCCAGTAGTGAACGCGAGAGCGAAAAACTGTTTTTT,CASSERESEKLFF
-,-,TRBJ1-6,TRBV5-4,TGTGCCAGCAGCTTGGAGTCCGGCCCCCGAGGGTCACCCCTCCACTTT,CASSLESGPRGSPLHF
-,-,TRBJ2-2,TRBV19,TGTGCCAGTACGGGGATTCCCTTCAACACCGGGGAGCTGTTTTTT,CASTGIPFNTGELFF
-,-,TRBJ1-5,TRBV18,TGTGCCAGCTCACCACCGGGACACGCAACCGGGGGGGGCAATCAGCCCCAGCATTTT,CASSPPGHATGGGNQPQHF
-,-,TRBJ1-5,TRBV12-5,TGTGCTAGTAGCCGAAAGGGCGGACTCGACCCCCGCGTCGAGCCCCAGCATTTT,CASSRKGGLDPRVEPQHF